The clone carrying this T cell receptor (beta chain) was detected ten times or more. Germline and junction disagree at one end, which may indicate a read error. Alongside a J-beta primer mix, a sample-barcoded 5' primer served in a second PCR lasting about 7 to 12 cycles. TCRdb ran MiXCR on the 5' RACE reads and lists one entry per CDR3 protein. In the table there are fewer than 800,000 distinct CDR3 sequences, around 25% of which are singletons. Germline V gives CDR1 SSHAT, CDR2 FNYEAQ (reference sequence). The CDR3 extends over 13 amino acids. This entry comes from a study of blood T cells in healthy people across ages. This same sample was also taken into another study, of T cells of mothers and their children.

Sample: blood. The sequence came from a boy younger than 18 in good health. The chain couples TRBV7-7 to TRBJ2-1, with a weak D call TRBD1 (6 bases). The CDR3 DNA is TGTGCTAGCAGCTCTGCAGGGGTTCGCGAGCAGTTCTTC. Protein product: CASSSAGVREQFF. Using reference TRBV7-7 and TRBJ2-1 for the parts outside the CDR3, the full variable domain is GAGVSQSPRYKVTKRGQDVTLRCDPISSHATLYWYQQALGQGPEFLTYFNYEAQPDKSGLPSDRFSAERPEGSISTLTIQRTEQRDSAMYRCASSSAGVREQFFGPGTRLTVL.